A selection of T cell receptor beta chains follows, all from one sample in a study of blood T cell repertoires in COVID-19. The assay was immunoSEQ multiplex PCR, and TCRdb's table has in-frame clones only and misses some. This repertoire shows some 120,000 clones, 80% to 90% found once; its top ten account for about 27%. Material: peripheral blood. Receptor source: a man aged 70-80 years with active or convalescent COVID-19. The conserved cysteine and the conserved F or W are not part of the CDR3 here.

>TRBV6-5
ASSYRGQGKTEAF
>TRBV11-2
ASSLGGSSYNEQF
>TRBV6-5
ASTHTSGLWEQY
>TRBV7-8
ASSYGGSSYNEQF
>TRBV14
ASSQEQGQGGSGYNEQF
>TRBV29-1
SVRDRGLSSNQPQH
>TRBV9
ASSETPGQGAGEQY
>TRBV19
ASSRTGPTEAF
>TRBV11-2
ASRRQGSGNTIY
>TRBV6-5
ASSYSGQIYGYT
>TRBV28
ASSFRLSAAY
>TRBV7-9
ASSRTKGTETYSNQPQH
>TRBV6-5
ASSYGAAPSYNEQF
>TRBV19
ASSIRAATGAQY
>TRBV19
ASSIVAGLDTQY
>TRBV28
ASSSPDRRYYGYT
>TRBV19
ASSRSGGNFWNQPQH
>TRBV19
ASRTRDRGRGQETQY
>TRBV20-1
SASGAGVADTQY
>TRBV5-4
ASSAGTGGLDSPLH
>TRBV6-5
ASPHSCEQY
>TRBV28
ASGYGGVILNNEQF
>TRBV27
ASSLRVSYEQY
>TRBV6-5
ASTENESPGGYT
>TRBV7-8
ASRPGTANEKLF
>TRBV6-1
ASSEVGLSGNTIY
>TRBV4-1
ASSQYGQGGETQY
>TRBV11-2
ASSLGSSYEQY
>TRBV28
ASTRGPGDTQY
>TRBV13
ASSPRQEKVYEQY
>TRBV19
ASSRSRDSPLH
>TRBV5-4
ASSRQGVDGETQY
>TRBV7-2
ASSRELGDYGYT
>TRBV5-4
ASRSTGEVYGYT
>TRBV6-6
ASSSAGQFEAF
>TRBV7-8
ASSLARAYEQY
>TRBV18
ASSPLRGTSRDNEQF
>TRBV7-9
ASSLEDSSIAKNIQY
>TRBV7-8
ASSFGRAGKSSPLH
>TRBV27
ASAWGGPGELF
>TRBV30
AWSGGPGRETQY
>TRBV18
ASSRAGRTGELF
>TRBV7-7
ASSLTVDQTGELF
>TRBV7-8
ASSFDRGKGYT
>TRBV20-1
SASTGDGYT
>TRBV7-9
ASSLTSGRETQY
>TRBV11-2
ASSPRDTFLGYT
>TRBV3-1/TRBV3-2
ASSPATSGNHNEQF
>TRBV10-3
ATLTGTGDTGELF
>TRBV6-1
ASSEGANTGELF
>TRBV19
ASSIQVAASSYNEQF
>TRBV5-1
ASSRASGRETQY
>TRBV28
ASSYSLTGLNTEAF
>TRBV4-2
ASSQGWTSGRDTQY
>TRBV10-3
AISVRGGYT
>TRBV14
ASSQVSGRQY
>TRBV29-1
SVRLAASYNEQF